Sequencing of this T cell receptor beta chain was carried out in a study of blood T cells in healthy people across ages. The second PCR ran roughly 6 to 12 cycles with a sample-barcoded 5' primer and J-beta primers. MiXCR, run by TCRdb on the 5' RACE reads, gives a single entry per CDR3 protein. Of about 780,000 distinct CDR3 sequences in the sample, around 68% are singletons; the top ten hold about a quarter. A word on this clonotype: Its antigen is unidentified.

Findings and caveats of the study: The study found TCR beta diversity correlated strongly with naive T cell percentage. Estimates based on one million T cells were treated as lower bounds.

Sequencing was performed on blood. The sequence derives from a man aged 25-40 years in good health.

The CDR3 here is CASSPCWITDTQYF. In nucleotides, the CDR3 is TGTGCCAGCAGTCCCTGCTGGATCACAGATACGCAGTATTTT. The chain joins TRBV12-3 or TRBV12-4 to TRBJ2-3; the D is unclear. The CDR3 length is 14 residues. V dropped 5 bases and J dropped 2 bases, with 11 bases sitting between them.